This section outlines one T cell receptor beta chain sequence together with its context. Its cognate antigen is unknown. The V gene end was trimmed by 3 bases and the J gene end by 4 bases; junction bases not matched to a gene: 7. CDR1 MNHEY and CDR2 SMNVEV come from the germline V gene (reference sequence). This CDR3 comprises 17 residues. The data are from a study of cytomegalovirus exposure and HLA in healthy donors. Whole-study findings and limits: The study flagged roughly 160 TCR beta chains as cytomegalovirus-associated. An ancestry cluster, one associated with Asian ancestry, reportedly showed fewer N-insertions than the approximately 660-donor mean in a later analysis. A later analysis showed that HLA-associated TCR beta chains had undergone more clonal expansion than equally common others.

Researchers ran the PCR with 60 Vbeta and 13 Jbeta primers. Some clones are missing from TCRdb's copy, which holds only in-frame ones; the method was immunoSEQ multiplex PCR. Here the sample spans about 160,000 clones, around two thirds being singletons. The chain has TRBV27 and TRBJ2-2; the match to TRBD2 covers 11 bases. The sequenced material came from PBMCs. The clonotype was recovered from a woman younger than 35 in good health and CMV-seronegative. DNA for the CDR3: TGTGCCAGCAGTTTGGGTAGCGGGAGGGCGGGCACCGGGGAGCTGTTTTTT. It translates to CASSLGSGRAGTGELFF.